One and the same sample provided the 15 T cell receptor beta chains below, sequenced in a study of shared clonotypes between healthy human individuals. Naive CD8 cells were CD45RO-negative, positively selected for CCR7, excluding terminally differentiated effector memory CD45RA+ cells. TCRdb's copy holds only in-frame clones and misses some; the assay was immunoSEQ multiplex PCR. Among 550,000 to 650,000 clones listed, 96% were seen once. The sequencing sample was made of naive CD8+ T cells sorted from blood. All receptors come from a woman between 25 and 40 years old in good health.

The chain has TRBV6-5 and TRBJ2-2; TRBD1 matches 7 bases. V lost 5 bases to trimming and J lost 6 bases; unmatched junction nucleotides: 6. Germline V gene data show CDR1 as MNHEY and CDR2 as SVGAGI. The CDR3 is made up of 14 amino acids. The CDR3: CASSAMTGPGELFF. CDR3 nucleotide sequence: TGTGCCAGCAGTGCAATGACAGGGCCCGGGGAGCTGTTTTTT.

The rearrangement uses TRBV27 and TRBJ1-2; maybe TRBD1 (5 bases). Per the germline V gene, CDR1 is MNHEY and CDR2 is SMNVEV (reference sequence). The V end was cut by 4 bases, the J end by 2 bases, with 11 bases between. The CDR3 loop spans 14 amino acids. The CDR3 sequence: CASSSQGPNYGYTF. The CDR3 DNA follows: TGTGCCAGCAGTTCGCAGGGACCCAACTATGGCTACACCTTC.

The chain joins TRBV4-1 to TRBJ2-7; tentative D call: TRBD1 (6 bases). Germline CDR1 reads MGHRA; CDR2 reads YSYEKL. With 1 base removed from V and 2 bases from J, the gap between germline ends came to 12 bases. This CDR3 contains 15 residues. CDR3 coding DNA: TGCGCCAGCAGCCAAGGAGCGGACAGAACCTACGAGCAGTACTTC. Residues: CASSQGADRTYEQYF.

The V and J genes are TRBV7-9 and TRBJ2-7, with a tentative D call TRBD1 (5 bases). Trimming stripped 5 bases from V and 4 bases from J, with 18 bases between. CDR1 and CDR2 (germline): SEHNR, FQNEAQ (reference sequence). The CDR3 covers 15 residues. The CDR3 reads CASSGRVDNIYEQYF. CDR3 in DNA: TGTGCCAGCAGCGGAAGAGTGGACAATATTTACGAGCAGTACTTC.

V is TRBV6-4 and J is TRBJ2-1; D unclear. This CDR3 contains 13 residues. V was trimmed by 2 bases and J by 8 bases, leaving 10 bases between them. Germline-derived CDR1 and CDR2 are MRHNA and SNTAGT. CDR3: CASSDLPLDEQFF. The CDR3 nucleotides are TGTGCCAGCAGTGACCTTCCTTTGGATGAGCAGTTCTTC.

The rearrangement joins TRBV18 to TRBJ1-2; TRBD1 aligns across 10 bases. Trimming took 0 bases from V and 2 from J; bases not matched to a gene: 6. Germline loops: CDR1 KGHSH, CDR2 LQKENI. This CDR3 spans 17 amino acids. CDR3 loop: CASSPPGRQGANYGYTF. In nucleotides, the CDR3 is TGTGCCAGCTCACCACCAGGGAGACAGGGGGCGAACTATGGCTACACCTTC. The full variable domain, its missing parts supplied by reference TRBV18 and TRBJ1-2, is NAGVMQNPRHLVRRRGQEARLRCSPMKGHSHVYWYRQLPEEGLKFMVYLQKENIIDESGMPKERFSAEFPKEGPSILRIQQVVRGDSAAYFCASSPPGRQGANYGYTFGSGTRLTVV.

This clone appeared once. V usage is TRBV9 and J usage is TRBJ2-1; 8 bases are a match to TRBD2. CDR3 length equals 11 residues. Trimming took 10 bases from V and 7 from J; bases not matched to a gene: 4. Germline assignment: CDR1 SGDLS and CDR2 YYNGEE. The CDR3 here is CASSGQNEQFF. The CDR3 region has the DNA TGTGCCTCTAGCGGGCAGAATGAGCAGTTCTTC.

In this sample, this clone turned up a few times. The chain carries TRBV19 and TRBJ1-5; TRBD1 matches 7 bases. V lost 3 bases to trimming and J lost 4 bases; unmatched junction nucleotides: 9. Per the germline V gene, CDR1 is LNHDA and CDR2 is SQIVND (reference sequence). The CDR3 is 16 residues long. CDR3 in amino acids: CASSMTGNRGNQPQHF. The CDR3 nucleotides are TGTGCCAGTAGTATGACGGGCAACAGGGGAAATCAGCCCCAGCATTTT.

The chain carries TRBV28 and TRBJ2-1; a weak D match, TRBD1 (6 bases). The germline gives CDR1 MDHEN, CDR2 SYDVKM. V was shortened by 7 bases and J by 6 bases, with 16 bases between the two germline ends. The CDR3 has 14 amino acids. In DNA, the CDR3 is TGTGCCAGCACTCCGTGGGGGCAGGGCAATGAGCAGTTCTTC. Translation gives CASTPWGQGNEQFF.

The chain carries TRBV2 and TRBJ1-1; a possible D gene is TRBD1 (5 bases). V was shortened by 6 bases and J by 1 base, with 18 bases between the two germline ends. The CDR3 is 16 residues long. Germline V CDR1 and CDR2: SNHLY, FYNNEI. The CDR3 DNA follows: TGTGCCAGCAGCGTTACCCAGGGAAAGGGGAACACTGAAGCTTTCTTT. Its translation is CASSVTQGKGNTEAFF.

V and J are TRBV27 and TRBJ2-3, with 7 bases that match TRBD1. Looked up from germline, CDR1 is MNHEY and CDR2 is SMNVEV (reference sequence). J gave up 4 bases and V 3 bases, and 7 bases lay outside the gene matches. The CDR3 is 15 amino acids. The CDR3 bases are TGTGCCAGCAGTTTCTTTCAGACAGGGTCAGATACGCAGTATTTT. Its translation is CASSFFQTGSDTQYF.

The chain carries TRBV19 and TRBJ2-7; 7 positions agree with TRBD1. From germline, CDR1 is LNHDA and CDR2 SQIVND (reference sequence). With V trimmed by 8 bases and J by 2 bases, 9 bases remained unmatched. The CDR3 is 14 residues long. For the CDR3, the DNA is TGTGCCAGTTCATTTACGACAGGGACCTACGAGCAGTACTTC. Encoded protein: CASSFTTGTYEQYF.

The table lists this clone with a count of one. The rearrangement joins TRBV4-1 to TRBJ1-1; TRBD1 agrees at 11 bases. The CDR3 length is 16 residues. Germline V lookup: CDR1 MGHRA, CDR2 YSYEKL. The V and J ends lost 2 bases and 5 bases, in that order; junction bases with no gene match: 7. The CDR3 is CASSQTGQGARTEAFF. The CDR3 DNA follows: TGCGCCAGCAGCCAAACCGGACAGGGGGCGAGGACTGAAGCTTTCTTT.

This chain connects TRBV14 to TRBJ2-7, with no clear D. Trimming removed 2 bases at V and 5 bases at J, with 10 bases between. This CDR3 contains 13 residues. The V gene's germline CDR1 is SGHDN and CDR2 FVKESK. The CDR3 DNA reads TGTGCCAGCAGCCAATATCCAATCCACGAGCAGTACTTC. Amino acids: CASSQYPIHEQYF. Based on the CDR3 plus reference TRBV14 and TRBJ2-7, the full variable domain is EAGVTQFPSHSVIEKGQTVTLRCDPISGHDNLYWYRRVMGKEIKFLLHFVKESKQDESGMPNNRFLAERTGGTYSTLKVQPAELEDSGVYFCASSQYPIHEQYFGPGTRLTVT.

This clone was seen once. The CDR3 DNA sequence: TGTGCCAGCAGTGCCGGGACAGGGGGTAATTCACCCCTCCACTTT. Translating it yields CASSAGTGGNSPLHF. The chain joins TRBV27 to TRBJ1-6; TRBD1 matches at 11 bases. From germline, CDR1 is MNHEY and CDR2 SMNVEV (reference sequence). V was pared by 5 bases and J by 6 bases, with 3 bases of the junction left unmatched. CDR3 size: 15 residues.